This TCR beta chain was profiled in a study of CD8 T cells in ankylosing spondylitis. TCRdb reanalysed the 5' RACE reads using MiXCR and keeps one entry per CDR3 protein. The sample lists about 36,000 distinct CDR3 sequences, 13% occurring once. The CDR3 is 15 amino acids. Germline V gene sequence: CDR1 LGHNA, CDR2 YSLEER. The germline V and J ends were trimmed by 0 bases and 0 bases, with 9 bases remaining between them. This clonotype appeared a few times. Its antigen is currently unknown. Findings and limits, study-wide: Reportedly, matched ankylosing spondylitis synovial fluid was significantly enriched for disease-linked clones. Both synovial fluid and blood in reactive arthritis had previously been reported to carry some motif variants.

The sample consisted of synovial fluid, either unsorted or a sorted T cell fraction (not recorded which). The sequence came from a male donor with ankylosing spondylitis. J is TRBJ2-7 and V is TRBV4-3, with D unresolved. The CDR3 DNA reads TGCGCCAGCAGCCAAGATCAGTACTACTCCTACGAGCAGTACTTC. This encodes CASSQDQYYSYEQYF.